Sequencing of this T cell receptor beta chain was carried out in a study of T-cell reconstitution after alpha-beta-depleted transplantation in children. Trimming stripped 3 bases from V and 3 bases from J, with 14 bases between. The CDR3 runs 16 residues. Looked up from germline, CDR1 is LGHDT and CDR2 is YNNKEL (reference sequence). A TCRbeta library incorporating unique molecular identifiers was prepared. Each CDR3 protein is one row after TCRdb ran MiXCR on the PCR reads. The sample includes roughly 790,000 distinct CDR3 sequences, around 17% of them seen just once. The material sequenced was PBMCs, mostly from graft donor cells, taken 360 days after TCRalphabeta/CD19-depleted stem cell transplant. The rearrangement joins TRBV3-1 to TRBJ1-4; D is possibly TRBD1 (5 bases). The TCR sequence derives from a male patient between 10 and 17 years old who had a stem cell transplant for acute lymphoblastic leukemia, so the T cells may come from the graft donor. CDR3 sequence (DNA): TGTGCCAGCAGCCAGTCCGGGACGAGAGCTAATGAAAAACTGTTTTTT. Its translation is CASSQSGTRANEKLFF.